This T cell receptor (beta chain) appears in the sequencing data of a study of cytomegalovirus exposure and HLA in healthy donors. Study-level points and caveats: According to reports, the classifier identified cytomegalovirus status with high specificity and sensitivity. The tendency of first-cohort TCR clusters to co-occur in the 120 validation repertoires was identified by a subsequent analysis. In vitro testing confirmed a few CMV-associated chains as specific for CMV antigens.

Only in-frame clones appear in the TCRdb table, and some are missing; sequencing was by immunoSEQ multiplex PCR. The repertoire holds around 350,000 clones, with more than 80% as singletons. Germline CDR1 is SGHRS and CDR2 is YFSETQ. This CDR3 has 17 residues. The junction had 12 bases not matched to a gene; V was cut back by 4 bases and J by 3 bases. Worth noting for this clone: The antigen is not known.

The sequence came from a woman aged 18-29 years in good health and CMV-seronegative. Input material: PBMCs. The chain links TRBV5-1 to TRBJ1-3, with 8 bases aligning to TRBD1. CDR3 DNA: TGCGCCAGCAGCCCTGGCCCTGACAGGGGTTATGGAAACACCATATATTTT. This translates into CASSPGPDRGYGNTIYF.